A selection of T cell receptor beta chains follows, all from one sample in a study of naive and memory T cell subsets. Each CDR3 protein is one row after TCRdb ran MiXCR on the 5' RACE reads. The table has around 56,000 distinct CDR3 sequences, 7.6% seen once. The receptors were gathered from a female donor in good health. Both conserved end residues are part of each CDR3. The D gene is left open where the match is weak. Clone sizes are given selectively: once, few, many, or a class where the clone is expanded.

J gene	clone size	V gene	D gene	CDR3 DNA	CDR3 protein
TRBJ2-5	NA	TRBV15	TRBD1	TGTGCCACCAGTGAACAGGGGATTTTTGAGACCCAGTACTTC	CATSEQGIFETQYF
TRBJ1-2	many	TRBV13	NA	TGTGCCAGCAGCTTGAGGGCCAACTATGGCTACACCTTC	CASSLRANYGYTF
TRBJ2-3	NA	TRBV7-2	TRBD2	TGTGCCAGCAGCGACCCCCCGGGACTAGCGGGGGGAACCACAGATACGCAGTATTTT	CASSDPPGLAGGTTDTQYF
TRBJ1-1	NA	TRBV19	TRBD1	TGTGCCAGTACCGATACAGGGGGCTTCACTGAAGCTTTCTTT	CASTDTGGFTEAFF
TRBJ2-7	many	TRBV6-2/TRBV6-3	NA	TGTGCCAGCAGTTACAGTCGAGCGCCCTACGAGCAGTACTTC	CASSYSRAPYEQYF
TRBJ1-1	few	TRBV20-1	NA	TGCAGTGCTATACGGGGTACGCGGGGCACTGAAGCTTTCTTT	CSAIRGTRGTEAFF
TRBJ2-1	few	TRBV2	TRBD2	TGTGCCAGCAGTGCAGATTCTAGCGGGGGCATGAATGAGCAGTTCTTC	CASSADSSGGMNEQFF
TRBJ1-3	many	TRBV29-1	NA	TGCAGCGCGGGGGGATCTGGAAACACCATATATTTT	CSAGGSGNTIYF
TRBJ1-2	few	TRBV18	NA	TGTGCCAGCTCACAAGCCAGAAACTATGGCTACACCTTC	CASSQARNYGYTF
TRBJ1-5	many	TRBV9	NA	TGTGCCAGCAGCGTTGGGTTTAACCAGCCCCAGCATTTT	CASSVGFNQPQHF
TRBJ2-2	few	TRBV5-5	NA	TGTGCCAGCAGCGACGTGACAGGAGGAACCGGGGAGCTGTTTTTT	CASSDVTGGTGELFF
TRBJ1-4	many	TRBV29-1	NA	TGCAGCTTCTCAGGGCAGGGGAATGAAAAACTGTTTTTT	CSFSGQGNEKLFF
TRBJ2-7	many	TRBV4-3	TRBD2	TGCGCCAGCAGCCTTGAGCGGGGGCCATCCTACGAGCAGTACTTC	CASSLERGPSYEQYF
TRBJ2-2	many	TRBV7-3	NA	TGTGCCAGCAGCTTAATCACCGGGGAGCTGTTTTTT	CASSLITGELFF
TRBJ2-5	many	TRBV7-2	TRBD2	TGTGCCAGCAGCCGCGGGGGAGAGACCCAGTACTTC	CASSRGGETQYF
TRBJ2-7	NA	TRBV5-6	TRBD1	TGTGCCAGCAGCGGACAGGTCGATCCAAGTATCGAGCAGTACTTC	CASSGQVDPSIEQYF
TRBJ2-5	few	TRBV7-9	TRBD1	TGTGCCAGCAGCCCGGACAGGACCCAAGAGACCCAGTACTTC	CASSPDRTQETQYF
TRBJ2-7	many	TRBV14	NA	TGTGCCAGCAGCCTGGCCAAATACACCGAGCAGTACTTC	CASSLAKYTEQYF
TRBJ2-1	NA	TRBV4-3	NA	TGCGCCAGCAGCCAATACCCCATTCAGGGATATGAGCAGTTCTTC	CASSQYPIQGYEQFF
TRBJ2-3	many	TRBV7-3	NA	TGTGCCAGCAGCCGGGGAGTCGCAGATACGCAGTATTTT	CASSRGVADTQYF
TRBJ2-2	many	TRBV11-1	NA	TGTGCCAGCAGCTTAAAGACACCCTCAACCAGCACCGGGGAGCTGTTTTTT	CASSLKTPSTSTGELFF
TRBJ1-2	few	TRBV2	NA	TGTGCCAGCAGATTAGACAGCTATGGCTACACCTTC	CASRLDSYGYTF
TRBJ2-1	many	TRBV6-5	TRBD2	TGTGCCAGCAGTCGCGCCCTGGCGGGGGGTCACAATGAGCAGTTCTTC	CASSRALAGGHNEQFF
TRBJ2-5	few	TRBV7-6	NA	TGTGCCAGCTCCCTGGGGGTTCGGGGTCAAGAGACCCAGTACTTC	CASSLGVRGQETQYF
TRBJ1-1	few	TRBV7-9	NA	TGTGCCAGCACCCCTTCCGGGCTAATGAACACTGAAGCTTTCTTT	CASTPSGLMNTEAFF
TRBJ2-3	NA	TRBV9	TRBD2	TGTGCCAGCAGCCCCTCAGCGGGGGGGCCAGATACGCAGTATTTT	CASSPSAGGPDTQYF
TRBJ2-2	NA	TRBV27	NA	TGTGCCAGCAGATTCTTACAGGGTCGCAGCGGGGAGCTGTTTTTT	CASRFLQGRSGELFF
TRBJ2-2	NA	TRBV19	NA	TGTGCCAGTAGAATCCTAGGGAACACCGGGGAGCTGTTTTTT	CASRILGNTGELFF
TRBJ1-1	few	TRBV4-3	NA	TGCGCCAGCAGCCAAGATGGCCACCAGAACACTGAAGCTTTCTTT	CASSQDGHQNTEAFF
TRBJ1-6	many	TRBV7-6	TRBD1	TGTGCCAGCAGCGAAGGACAGGGACCTAATTCACCCCTCCACTTT	CASSEGQGPNSPLHF
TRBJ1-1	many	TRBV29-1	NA	TGCAGCGTTGATACAGCTAACACTGAAGCTTTCTTT	CSVDTANTEAFF
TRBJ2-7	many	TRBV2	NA	TGTGCCAGCAGATTTTACAGGGAGGAGCAGTACTTC	CASRFYREEQYF
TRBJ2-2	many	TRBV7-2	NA	TGTGCCAGCAGCTTATTGTCTAGAACCGGGGAGCTGTTTTTT	CASSLLSRTGELFF
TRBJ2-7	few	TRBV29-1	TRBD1	TGCAGCGCCCAAGACAGGGACTCCTACGAGCAGTACTTC	CSAQDRDSYEQYF
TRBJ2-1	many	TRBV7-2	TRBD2	TGTGCCAGCAGCTCGGGACTAGCGAGCGGACTTAAGTTCTTC	CASSSGLASGLKFF
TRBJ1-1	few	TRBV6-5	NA	TGTGCCAGCCGACCACCAGTGGGGCACTCTGAAGCTTTCTTT	CASRPPVGHSEAFF
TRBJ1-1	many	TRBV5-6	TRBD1	TGTGCCAGCAGCTACTCCTACAGGGGCACTGAAGCTTTCTTT	CASSYSYRGTEAFF
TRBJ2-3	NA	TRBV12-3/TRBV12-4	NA	TGTGCCAGCAGTTATCAGCGAGCGACGCAGTATTTT	CASSYQRATQYF
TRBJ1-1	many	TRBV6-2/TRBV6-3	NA	TGTGCCAGCGGTGAAGTGAACACTGAAGCTTTCTTT	CASGEVNTEAFF
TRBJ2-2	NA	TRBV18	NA	TGTGCCAGCTCAAACAGCGCGAACACCGGGGAGCTGTTTTTT	CASSNSANTGELFF
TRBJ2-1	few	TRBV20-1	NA	TGCAGTGCTGAACTAAACCGGGGGATCAATGAGCAGTTCTTC	CSAELNRGINEQFF
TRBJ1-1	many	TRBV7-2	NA	TGTGCCAGCCGAAAGTCTATGAGGGACCGGGGTCAGGCTTTCTTT	CASRKSMRDRGQAFF
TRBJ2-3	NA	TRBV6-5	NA	TGTGCCAGCGGGTTATTAGGGTGGGCCGGAGATACGCAGTATTTT	CASGLLGWAGDTQYF
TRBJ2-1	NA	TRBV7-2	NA	TGTGCCAGCAGCTTAACTCCAGCATCTAGCTCCTACAATGAGCAGTTCTTC	CASSLTPASSSYNEQFF
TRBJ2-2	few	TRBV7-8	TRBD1	TGTGCCAGCAGCTTGCGCCAGGGGGCGCGGGGCACCGGGGAGCTGTTTTTT	CASSLRQGARGTGELFF
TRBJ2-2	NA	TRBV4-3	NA	TGCGCCAGCAGCCAAGAAGGGAACACCGGGGAGCTGTTTTTT	CASSQEGNTGELFF
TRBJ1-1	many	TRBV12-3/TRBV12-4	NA	TGTGCCAGCAGTTTGCAGGGAACTGAAGCTTTCTTT	CASSLQGTEAFF
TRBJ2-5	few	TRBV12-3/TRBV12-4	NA	TGTGCCAGCAGTGAGGGATTAAGCATACAAAGCCAAGAGACCCAGTACTTC	CASSEGLSIQSQETQYF
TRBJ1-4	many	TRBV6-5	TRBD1	TGTGCCAGCAGTCGGGACAGGGGAGGAGCTAATGAAAAACTGTTTTTT	CASSRDRGGANEKLFF
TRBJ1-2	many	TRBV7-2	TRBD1	TGTGCCAGCAGCTTAGGGGACAGAAACTATGGCTACACCTTC	CASSLGDRNYGYTF
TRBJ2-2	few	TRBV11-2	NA	TGTGCCAGCAGCCTACCCCATGTTGTTTCTGGGGAGCTGTTTTTT	CASSLPHVVSGELFF
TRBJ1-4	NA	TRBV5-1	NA	TGCGCCAGCAGCTTGGAACCGATACCTGAAAAACTGTTTTTT	CASSLEPIPEKLFF
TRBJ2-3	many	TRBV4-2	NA	TGTGCCAGCACGCGCGGGGCCACAGATACGCAGTATTTT	CASTRGATDTQYF
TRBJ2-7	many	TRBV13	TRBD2	TGTGCCAGCAGCTTAGGCCTCGGTAGCGGGGTATCCTACGAGCAGTACTTC	CASSLGLGSGVSYEQYF
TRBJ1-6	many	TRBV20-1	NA	TGCAGTGACCAAGGCAGGCCTTATAATTCACCCCTCCACTTT	CSDQGRPYNSPLHF
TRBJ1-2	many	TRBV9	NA	TGTGCCAGCAGCGTAGAACAGGGCTACGGCTACACCTTC	CASSVEQGYGYTF
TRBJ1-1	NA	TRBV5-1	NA	TGCGCCAGCAGCTTGGTGGGCGGGAACACTGAAGCTTTCTTT	CASSLVGGNTEAFF